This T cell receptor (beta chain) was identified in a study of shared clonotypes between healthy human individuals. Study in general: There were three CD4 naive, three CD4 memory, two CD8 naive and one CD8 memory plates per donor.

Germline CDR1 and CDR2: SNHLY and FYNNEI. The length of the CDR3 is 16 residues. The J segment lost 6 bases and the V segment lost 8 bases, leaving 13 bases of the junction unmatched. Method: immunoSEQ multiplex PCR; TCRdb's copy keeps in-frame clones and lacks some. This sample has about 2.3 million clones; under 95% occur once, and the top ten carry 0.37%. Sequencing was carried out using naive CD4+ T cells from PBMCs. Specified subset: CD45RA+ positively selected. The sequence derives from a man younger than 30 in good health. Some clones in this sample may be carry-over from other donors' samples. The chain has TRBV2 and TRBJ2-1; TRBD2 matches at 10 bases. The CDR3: CASRTPGTSEVNEQFF. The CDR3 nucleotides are TGTGCCAGCCGAACTCCCGGGACTAGCGAGGTCAATGAGCAGTTCTTC.